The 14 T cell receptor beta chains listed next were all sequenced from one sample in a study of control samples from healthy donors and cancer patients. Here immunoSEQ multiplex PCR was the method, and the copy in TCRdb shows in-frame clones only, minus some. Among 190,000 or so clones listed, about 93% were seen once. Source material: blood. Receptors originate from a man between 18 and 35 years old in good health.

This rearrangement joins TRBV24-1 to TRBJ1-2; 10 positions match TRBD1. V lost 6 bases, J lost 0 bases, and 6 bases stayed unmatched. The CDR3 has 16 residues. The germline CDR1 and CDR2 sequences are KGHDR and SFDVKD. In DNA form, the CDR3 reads TGTGCCACCAGTCCGGGACAGGGGATAACTAACTATGGCTACACCTTC. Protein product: CATSPGQGITNYGYTF.

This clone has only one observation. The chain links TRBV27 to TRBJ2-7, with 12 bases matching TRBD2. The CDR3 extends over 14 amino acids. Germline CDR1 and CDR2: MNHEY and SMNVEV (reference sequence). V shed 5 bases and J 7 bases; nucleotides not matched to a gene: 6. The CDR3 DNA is TGTGCCAGCAGTCCAGCCGGGACTAGCGGGGAGCAGTACTTC. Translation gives CASSPAGTSGEQYF.

The CDR3: CASSARGDTPNYGYTF. The DNA for the CDR3 is TGTGCCAGCTCAGCGAGAGGGGACACACCTAACTATGGCTACACCTTC. The chain uses TRBV18 and TRBJ1-2; a weak D match, TRBD1 (6 bases). The CDR3 is 16 amino acids. With 5 bases removed from V and 0 bases from J, the gap between germline ends came to 16 bases. Germline CDR1 and CDR2: KGHSH and LQKENI. The full variable domain, in which reference TRBV18 and TRBJ1-2 provide the parts outside the CDR3, is NAGVMQNPRHLVRRRGQEARLRCSPMKGHSHVYWYRQLPEEGLKFMVYLQKENIIDESGMPKERFSAEFPKEGPSILRIQQVVRGDSAAYFCASSARGDTPNYGYTFGSGTRLTVV.

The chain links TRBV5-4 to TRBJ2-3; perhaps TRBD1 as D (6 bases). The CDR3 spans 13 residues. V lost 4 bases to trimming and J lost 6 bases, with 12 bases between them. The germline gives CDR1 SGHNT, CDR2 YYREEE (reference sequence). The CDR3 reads CASSPGQGDTQYF. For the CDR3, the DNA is TGTGCCAGCAGCCCCGGTCAGGGGGATACGCAGTATTTT.

CDR3 protein: CASSLTGGDNEKLFF. The CDR3 DNA reads as TGTGCCAGCAGCTTGACAGGGGGCGATAATGAAAAACTGTTTTTT. The V gene is TRBV7-2, the J gene TRBJ1-4; 10 bases agree with TRBD1. The length of the CDR3 is 15 residues. V lost 3 bases, J lost 4 bases, and 2 bases stayed unmatched. CDR1 and CDR2 from the germline V gene are SGHTA and FQGNSA.

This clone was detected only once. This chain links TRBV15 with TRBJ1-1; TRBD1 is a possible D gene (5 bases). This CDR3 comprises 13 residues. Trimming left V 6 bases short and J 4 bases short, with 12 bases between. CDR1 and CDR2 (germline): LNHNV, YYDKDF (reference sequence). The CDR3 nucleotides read TGTGCCACCAGTACCAGGGTTTCCACTGAAGCTTTCTTT. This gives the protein CATSTRVSTEAFF.

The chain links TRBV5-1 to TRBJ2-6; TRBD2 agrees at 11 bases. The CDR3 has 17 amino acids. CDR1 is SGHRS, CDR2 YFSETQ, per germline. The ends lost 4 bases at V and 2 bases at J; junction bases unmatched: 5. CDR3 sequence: CASSAVLAGAGANVLTF. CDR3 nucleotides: TGCGCCAGCAGCGCGGTACTAGCGGGGGCTGGGGCCAACGTCCTGACTTTC.

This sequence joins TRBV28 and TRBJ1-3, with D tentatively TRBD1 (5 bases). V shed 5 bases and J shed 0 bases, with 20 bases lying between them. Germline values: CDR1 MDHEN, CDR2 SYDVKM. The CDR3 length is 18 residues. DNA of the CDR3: TGTGCCAGCAGTCCCCTATGGGGGGACGTCAGCTCTGGAAACACCATATATTTT. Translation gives CASSPLWGDVSSGNTIYF.

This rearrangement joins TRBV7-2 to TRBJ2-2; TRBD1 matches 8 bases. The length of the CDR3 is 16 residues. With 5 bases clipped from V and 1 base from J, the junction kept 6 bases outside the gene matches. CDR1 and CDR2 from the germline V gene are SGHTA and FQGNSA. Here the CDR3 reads CASSLPRGLNTGELFF. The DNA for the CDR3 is TGTGCCAGCAGCCTTCCCAGGGGGCTGAACACCGGGGAGCTGTTTTTT.

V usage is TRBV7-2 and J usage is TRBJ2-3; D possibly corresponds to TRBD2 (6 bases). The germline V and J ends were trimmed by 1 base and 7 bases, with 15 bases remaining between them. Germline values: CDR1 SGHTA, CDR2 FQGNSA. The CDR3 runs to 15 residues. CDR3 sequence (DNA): TGTGCCAGCAGCTTAGAGGCGGCAGGCGGGAATACGCAGTATTTT. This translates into CASSLEAAGGNTQYF. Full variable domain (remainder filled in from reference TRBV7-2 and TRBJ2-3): GAGVSQSPSNKVTEKGKDVELRCDPISGHTALYWYRQSLGQGLEFLIYFQGNSAPDKSGLPSDRFSAERTGGSVSTLTIQRTQQEDSAVYLCASSLEAAGGNTQYFGPGTRLTVL.

The CDR3 is CASSLDGTTYEQYF. CDR3 sequence (DNA): TGTGCCAGCAGCTTAGATGGGACAACCTACGAGCAGTACTTC. The genes are TRBV11-3 and TRBJ2-7; tentative D call: TRBD1 (6 bases). CDR1 is SGHNT and CDR2 is YENEEA in the germline V gene. The CDR3 runs to 14 residues. V was trimmed by 0 bases and J by 2 bases, leaving 8 bases between them.

The CDR3: CSVEDGKGAVGELFF. In DNA form, the CDR3 reads TGCAGCGTTGAAGATGGGAAGGGGGCTGTCGGGGAGCTGTTTTTT. The rearrangement links TRBV29-1 to TRBJ2-2, with 7 positions matching TRBD1. The CDR3 totals 15 residues. V dropped 0 bases and J dropped 7; count of bases not matched to a gene: 8. Germline V gives CDR1 SQVTM, CDR2 ANQGSEA.

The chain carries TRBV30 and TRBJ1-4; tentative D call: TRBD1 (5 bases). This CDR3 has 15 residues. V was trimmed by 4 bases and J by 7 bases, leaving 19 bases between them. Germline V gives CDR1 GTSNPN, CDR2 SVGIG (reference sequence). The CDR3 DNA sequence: TGTGCCTGGAATAAAGGGGCCCCGGCTGGTGAAAAACTGTTTTTT. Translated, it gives CAWNKGAPAGEKLFF.

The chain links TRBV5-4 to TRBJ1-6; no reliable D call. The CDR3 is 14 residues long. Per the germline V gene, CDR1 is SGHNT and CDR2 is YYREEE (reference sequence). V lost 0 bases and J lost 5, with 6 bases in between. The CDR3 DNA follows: TGTGCCAGCAGCTTGGGCCTTGATAATTCACCCCTCCACTTT. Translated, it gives CASSLGLDNSPLHF.